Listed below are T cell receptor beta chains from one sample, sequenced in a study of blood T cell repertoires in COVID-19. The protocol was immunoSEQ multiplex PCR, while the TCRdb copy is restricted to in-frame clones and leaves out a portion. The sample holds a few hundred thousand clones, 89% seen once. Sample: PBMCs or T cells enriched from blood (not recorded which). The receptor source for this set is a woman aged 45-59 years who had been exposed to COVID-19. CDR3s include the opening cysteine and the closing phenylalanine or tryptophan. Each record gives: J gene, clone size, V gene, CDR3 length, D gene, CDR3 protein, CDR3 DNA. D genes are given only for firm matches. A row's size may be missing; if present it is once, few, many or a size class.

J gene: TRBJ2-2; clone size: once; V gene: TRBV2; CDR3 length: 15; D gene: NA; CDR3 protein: CASRSGAVNTGELFF; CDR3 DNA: TGTGCCAGCAGATCAGGGGCGGTGAACACCGGGGAGCTGTTTTTT
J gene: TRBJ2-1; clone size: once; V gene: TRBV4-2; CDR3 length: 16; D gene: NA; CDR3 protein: CASSQEVGGNYNEQFF; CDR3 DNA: TGTGCCAGCAGCCAAGAAGTCGGGGGAAATTACAATGAGCAGTTCTTC
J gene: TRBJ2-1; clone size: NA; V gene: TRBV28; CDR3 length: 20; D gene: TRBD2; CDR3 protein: CASSLFGLAGDESSYNEQFF; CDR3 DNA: TGTGCCAGCAGTTTATTCGGACTAGCGGGGGATGAGAGCTCCTACAATGAGCAGTTCTTC
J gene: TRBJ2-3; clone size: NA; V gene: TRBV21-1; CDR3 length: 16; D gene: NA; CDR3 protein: CASSKHRGPFTDTQYF; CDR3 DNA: TGTGCCAGCAGCAAACACAGGGGCCCCTTCACAGATACGCAGTATTTT
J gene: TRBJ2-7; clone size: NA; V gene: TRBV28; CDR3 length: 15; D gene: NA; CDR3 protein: CASRSGGPAHYEQYF; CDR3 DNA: TGTGCCAGCAGGTCCGGGGGGCCCGCCCATTACGAGCAGTACTTC
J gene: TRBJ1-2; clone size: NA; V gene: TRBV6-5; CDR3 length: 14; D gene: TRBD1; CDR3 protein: CASSQDRGDYGYTF; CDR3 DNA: TGTGCCAGCAGCCAAGACAGGGGGGACTATGGCTACACCTTC
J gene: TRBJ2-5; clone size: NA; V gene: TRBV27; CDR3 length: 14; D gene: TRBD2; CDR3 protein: CASSLFSGEETQYF; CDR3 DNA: TGTGCCAGCAGTTTATTTAGCGGGGAAGAGACCCAGTACTTC
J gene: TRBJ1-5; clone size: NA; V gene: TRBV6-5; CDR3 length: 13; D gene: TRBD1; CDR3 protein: CATSGQEGQPQHF; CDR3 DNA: TGTGCTACGTCCGGACAGGAAGGTCAGCCCCAGCATTTT
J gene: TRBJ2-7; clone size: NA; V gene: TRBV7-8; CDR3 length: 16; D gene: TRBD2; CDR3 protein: CASSRGLAGGLDEQYF; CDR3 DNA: TGTGCCAGCAGCCGGGGACTAGCGGGGGGGCTCGACGAGCAGTACTTC
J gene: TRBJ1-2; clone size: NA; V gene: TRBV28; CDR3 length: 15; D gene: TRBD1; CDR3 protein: CASSPAPGGRYGYTF; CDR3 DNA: TGTGCCAGCAGTCCAGCCCCAGGGGGCCGCTATGGCTACACCTTC
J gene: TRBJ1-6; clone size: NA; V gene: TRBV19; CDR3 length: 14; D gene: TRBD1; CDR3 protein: CASTPTGLSSPLHF; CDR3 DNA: TGTGCCAGTACCCCGACAGGGCTCAGCTCACCCCTCCACTTT
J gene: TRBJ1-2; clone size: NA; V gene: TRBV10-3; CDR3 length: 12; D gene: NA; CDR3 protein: CAISGAVNGYTF; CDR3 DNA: TGTGCCATCAGTGGGGCCGTTAATGGCTACACCTTC
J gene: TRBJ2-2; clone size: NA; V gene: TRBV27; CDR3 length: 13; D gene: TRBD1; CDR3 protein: CASKRAGGGELFF; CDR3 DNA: TGTGCCAGCAAGAGGGCAGGGGGCGGGGAGCTGTTTTTT
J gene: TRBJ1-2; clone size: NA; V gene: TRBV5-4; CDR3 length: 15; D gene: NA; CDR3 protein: CASSLGQATNYGYTF; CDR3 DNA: TGTGCCAGCAGCTTGGGGCAGGCGACTAACTATGGCTACACCTTC
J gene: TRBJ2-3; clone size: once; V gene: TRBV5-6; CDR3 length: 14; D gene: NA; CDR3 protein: CASSLGTRTDTQYF; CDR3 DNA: TGTGCCAGCAGCTTGGGTACACGCACAGATACGCAGTATTTT
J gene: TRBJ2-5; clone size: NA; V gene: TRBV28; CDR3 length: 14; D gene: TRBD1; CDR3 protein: CASSLIDREETQYF; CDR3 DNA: TGTGCCAGCAGTTTAATAGACAGGGAAGAGACCCAGTACTTC
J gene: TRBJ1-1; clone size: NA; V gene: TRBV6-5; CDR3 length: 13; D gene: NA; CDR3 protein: CASSYSAASGAFF; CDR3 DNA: TGTGCCAGCAGTTACTCGGCGGCCTCTGGAGCTTTCTTT
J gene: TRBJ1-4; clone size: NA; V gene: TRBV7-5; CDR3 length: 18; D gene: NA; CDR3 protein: CARSLATPWTVFNEKLFF; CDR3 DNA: TGTGCCAGAAGCTTAGCAACCCCATGGACTGTTTTCAATGAAAAACTGTTTTTT
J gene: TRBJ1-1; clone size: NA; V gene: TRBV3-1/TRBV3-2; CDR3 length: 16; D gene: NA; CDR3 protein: CASSQKTGGIPPSAFF; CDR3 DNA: TGTGCCAGCAGCCAAAAAACCGGGGGGATACCCCCCTCGGCTTTCTTT
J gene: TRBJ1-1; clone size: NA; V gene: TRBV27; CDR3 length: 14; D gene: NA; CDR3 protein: CASSQTGMNTEAFF; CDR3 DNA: TGTGCCAGCAGTCAGACAGGTATGAACACTGAAGCTTTCTTT
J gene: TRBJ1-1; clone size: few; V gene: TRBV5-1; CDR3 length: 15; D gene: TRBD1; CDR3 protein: CASSYHTGVGAEAFF; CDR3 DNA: TGCGCCAGCAGCTACCATACAGGGGTGGGAGCTGAAGCTTTCTTT
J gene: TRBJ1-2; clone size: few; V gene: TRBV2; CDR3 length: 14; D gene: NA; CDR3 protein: CASGPGDIVYGYTF; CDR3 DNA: TGTGCCAGCGGTCCAGGGGACATCGTCTATGGCTACACCTTC
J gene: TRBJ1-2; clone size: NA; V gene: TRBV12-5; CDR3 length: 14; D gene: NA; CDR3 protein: CASGPGGVGYGYTF; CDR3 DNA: TGTGCTAGTGGTCCCGGGGGGGTAGGCTATGGCTACACCTTC
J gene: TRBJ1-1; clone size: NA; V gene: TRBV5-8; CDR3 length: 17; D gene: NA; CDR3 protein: CASSLAWEIGGHTEAFF; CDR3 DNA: TGTGCCAGCAGCTTGGCATGGGAGATTGGTGGCCACACTGAAGCTTTCTTT
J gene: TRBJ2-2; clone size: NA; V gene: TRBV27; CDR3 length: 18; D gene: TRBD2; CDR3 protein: CASSLSHQRGGNTGELFF; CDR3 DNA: TGTGCCAGCAGTTTAAGTCACCAGCGGGGGGGAAACACCGGGGAGCTGTTTTTT
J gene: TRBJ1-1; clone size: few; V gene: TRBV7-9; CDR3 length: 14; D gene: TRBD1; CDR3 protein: CASSLTGENTEAFF; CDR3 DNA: TGTGCCAGCAGCTTGACAGGGGAGAACACTGAAGCTTTCTTT
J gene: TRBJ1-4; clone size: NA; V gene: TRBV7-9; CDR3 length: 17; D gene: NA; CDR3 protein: CASSFISQGTPNEKLFF; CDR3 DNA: TGTGCCAGCAGCTTTATCAGCCAGGGAACACCTAATGAAAAACTGTTTTTT
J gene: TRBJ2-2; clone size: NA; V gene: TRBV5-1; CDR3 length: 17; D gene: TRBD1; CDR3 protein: CASSQRKTGGIVGELFF; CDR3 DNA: TGCGCCAGCAGCCAGAGGAAGACAGGGGGAATTGTCGGGGAGCTGTTTTTT
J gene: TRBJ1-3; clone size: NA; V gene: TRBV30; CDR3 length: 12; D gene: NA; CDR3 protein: CAGDSYGNTIYF; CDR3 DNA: TGTGCCGGCGACAGCTACGGAAACACCATATATTTT
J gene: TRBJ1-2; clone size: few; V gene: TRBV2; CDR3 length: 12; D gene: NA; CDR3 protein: CASGENSYGYTF; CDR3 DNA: TGTGCCAGCGGGGAGAACAGCTATGGCTACACCTTC
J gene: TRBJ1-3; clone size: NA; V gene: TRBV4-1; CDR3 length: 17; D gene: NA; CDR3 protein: CASSQDSGQPSGNTIYF; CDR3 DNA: TGCGCCAGCAGCCAAGATTCTGGGCAGCCCTCTGGAAACACCATATATTTT
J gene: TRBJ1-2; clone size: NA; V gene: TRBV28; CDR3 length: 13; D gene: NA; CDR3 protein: CASSLPGNYGYTF; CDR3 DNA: TGTGCCAGCAGTTTGCCGGGAAACTATGGCTACACCTTC
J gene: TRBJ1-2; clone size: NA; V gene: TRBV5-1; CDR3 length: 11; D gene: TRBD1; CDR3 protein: CASSGGTDNSF; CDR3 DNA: TGCGCCAGCAGCGGCGGGACAGACAACAGCTTC
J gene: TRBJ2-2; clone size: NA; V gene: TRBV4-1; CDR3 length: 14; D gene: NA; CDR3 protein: CASSHARNTGELFF; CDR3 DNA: TGCGCCAGCAGCCACGCTAGAAACACCGGGGAGCTGTTTTTT
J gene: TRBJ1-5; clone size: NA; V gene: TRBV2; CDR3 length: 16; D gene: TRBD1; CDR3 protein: CATRKDRGYSNQPQHF; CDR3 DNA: TGTGCCACGAGAAAAGACAGGGGATATAGCAATCAGCCCCAGCATTTT
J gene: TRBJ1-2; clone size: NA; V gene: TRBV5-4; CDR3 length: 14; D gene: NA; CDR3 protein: CASSLGQKSYGYTF; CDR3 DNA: TGTGCCAGCAGCTTGGGACAGAAGAGCTATGGCTACACCTTC
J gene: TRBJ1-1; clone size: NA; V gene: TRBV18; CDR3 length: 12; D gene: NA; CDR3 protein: CASSPRTDEAFF; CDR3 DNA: TGTGCCAGCTCACCACGGACTGATGAAGCTTTCTTT
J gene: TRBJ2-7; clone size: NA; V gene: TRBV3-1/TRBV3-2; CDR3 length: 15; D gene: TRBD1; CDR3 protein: CASSHSGTGGNEQYF; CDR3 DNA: TGTGCCAGCAGTCACTCCGGGACAGGGGGTAACGAGCAGTACTTC
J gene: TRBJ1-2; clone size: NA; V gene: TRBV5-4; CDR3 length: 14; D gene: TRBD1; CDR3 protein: CASSFGGQNYGYTF; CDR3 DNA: TGTGCCAGCAGCTTTGGGGGACAGAACTATGGCTACACCTTC
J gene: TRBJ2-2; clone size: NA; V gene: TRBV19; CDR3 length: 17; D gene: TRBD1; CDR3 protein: CASSTPGQGDWTGELFF; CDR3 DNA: TGTGCCAGTAGTACGCCAGGACAGGGCGATTGGACCGGGGAGCTGTTTTTT
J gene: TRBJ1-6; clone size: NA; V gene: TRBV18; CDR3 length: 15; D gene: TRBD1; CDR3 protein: CASSPGQGKNSPLHF; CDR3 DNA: TGTGCCAGCTCACCGGGACAGGGGAAGAATTCACCCCTCCACTTT
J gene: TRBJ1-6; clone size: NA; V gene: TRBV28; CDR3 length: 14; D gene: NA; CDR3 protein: CASWSAGKNSPLHF; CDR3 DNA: TGTGCCAGTTGGTCGGCGGGGAAAAATTCACCCCTCCACTTT
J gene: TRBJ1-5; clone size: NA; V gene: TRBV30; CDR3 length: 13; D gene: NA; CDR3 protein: CAWSVGGNQPQHF; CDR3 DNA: TGTGCCTGGAGTGTAGGGGGAAATCAGCCCCAGCATTTT
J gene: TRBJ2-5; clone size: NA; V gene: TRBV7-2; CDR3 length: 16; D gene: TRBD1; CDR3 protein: CASSSNYRGLGETQYF; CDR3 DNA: TGTGCCAGCAGCTCCAATTACAGGGGGCTGGGAGAGACCCAGTACTTC
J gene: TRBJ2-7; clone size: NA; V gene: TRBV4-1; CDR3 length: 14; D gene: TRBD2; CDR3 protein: CASSQGLADYEQYF; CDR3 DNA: TGCGCCAGCAGCCAGGGACTAGCGGACTACGAGCAGTACTTC
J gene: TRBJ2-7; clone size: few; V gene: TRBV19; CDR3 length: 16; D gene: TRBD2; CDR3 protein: CASRETLAGGPYEQYF; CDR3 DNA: TGTGCCAGTAGAGAAACGCTAGCGGGGGGACCCTACGAGCAGTACTTC
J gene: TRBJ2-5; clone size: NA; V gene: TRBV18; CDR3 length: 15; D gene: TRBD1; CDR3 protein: CASSLGTGGGETQYF; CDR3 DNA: TGTGCCAGCTCACTTGGGACAGGGGGAGGAGAGACCCAGTACTTC
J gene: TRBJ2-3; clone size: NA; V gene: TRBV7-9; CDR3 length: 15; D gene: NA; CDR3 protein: CASSLGAGGTDTQYF; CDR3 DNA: TGTGCCAGCAGCTTAGGAGCAGGGGGCACAGATACGCAGTATTTT
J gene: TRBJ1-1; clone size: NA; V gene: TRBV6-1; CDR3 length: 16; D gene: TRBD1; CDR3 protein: CASSDRQGWMNTEAFF; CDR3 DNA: TGTGCCAGCAGTGATCGACAGGGTTGGATGAACACTGAAGCTTTCTTT
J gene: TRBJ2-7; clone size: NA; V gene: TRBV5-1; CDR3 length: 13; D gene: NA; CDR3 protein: CASSLVEDYEQYF; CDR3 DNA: TGCGCCAGCAGCTTGGTGGAGGATTACGAGCAGTACTTC
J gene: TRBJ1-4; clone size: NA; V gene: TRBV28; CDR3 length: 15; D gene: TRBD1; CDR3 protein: CASSLRGRPNEKLFF; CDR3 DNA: TGTGCCAGCAGTTTAAGGGGGCGCCCTAATGAAAAACTGTTTTTT